In its sample, the clone carrying this T cell receptor (beta chain) was seen a few times. The data belong to a study of blood T cell repertoires in COVID-19. Study-level information: PBMCs, B-cell-depleted T cells, or T cells were the source of the cDNA or gDNA that made up the material.

This CDR3 comprises 16 residues. With V trimmed by 7 bases and J by 3 bases, 12 bases remained unmatched. Germline V gene sequence: CDR1 SNHLY, CDR2 FYNNEI. Authors' processing steps: Reference gene primers were amplified, and this amplification served to estimate nucleated cell counts. The method was immunoSEQ multiplex PCR; TCRdb's version includes in-frame clones alone and lacks a portion of them. V and J calls and clone size follow that table, whereas D and trimming were derived from the DNA. The sample shows some 240,000 clones, roughly 84% of them seen only once. Sequencing was performed on peripheral blood. The TCR comes from a woman aged 40 to 50 who had recovered from COVID-19. The genes are TRBV2 and TRBJ1-5; 7 bases are a match to TRBD1. DNA of the CDR3: TGTGCCAGCATGTCCTCCGGGACAGAAGTCAATCAGCCCCAGCATTTT. Protein: CASMSSGTEVNQPQHF.